This T cell receptor (beta chain) was identified in a study of blood T cells in healthy people across ages. The individuals who served as donors were healthy Caucasians living in Russia, aged roughly 6 to 95. Staff drew 8 to 10 milliliters of peripheral blood from each donor. The V gene lost 4 bases and the J gene lost 0 bases, with 14 bases spanning the gap. This CDR3 has 15 residues. CDR1 is SQVTM and CDR2 is ANQGSEA in the germline V gene. In regard to this clonotype: Antigen: not known.

Points from the study as a whole: Expanded clonotype shifts may have been confounded, as the donors had an unknown CMV status. More naive CD4+ cells and higher diversity marked long-lived donors relative to aged donors.

A second PCR of about 7 to 12 cycles used a sample-barcoded 5' primer and a J-beta primer mix. From the 5' RACE reads, TCRdb called clonotypes with MiXCR, one entry per CDR3 protein. The table shows about 680,000 distinct CDR3 sequences, with roughly 50% occurring only once. The V gene is TRBV29-1, the J gene TRBJ2-3, with D tentatively TRBD2 (5 bases). The receptor comes from a woman aged 55-69 years in good health. Sequencing was performed on blood. The CDR3 loop reads CSVGSRWTSTDTQYF. The CDR3 region has the DNA TGCAGCGTTGGCAGCCGTTGGACTAGCACAGATACGCAGTATTTT.